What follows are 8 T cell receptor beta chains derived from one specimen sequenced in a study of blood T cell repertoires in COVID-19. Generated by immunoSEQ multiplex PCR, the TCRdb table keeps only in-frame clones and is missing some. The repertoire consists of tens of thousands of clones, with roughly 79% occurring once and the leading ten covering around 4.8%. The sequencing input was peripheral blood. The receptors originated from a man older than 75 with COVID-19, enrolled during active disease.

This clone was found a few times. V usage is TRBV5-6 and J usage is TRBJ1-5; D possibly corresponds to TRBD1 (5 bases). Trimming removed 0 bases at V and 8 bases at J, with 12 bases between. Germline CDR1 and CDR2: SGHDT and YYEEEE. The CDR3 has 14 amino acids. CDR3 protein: CASSLGQLYEPQHF. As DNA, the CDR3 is TGTGCCAGCAGCTTGGGACAGTTATATGAGCCCCAGCATTTT.

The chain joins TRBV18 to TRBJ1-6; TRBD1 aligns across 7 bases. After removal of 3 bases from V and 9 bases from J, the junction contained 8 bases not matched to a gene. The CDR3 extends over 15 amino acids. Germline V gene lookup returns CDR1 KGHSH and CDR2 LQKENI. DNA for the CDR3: TGTGCCAGCTCACCCCCGACAGGGAAATTTTCACCCCTCCACTTT. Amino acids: CASSPPTGKFSPLHF.

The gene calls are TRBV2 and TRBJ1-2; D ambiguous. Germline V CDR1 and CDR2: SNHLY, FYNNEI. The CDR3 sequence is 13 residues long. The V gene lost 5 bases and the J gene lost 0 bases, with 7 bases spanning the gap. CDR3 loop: CASSSGTNYGYTF. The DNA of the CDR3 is TGTGCCAGCAGTAGCGGTACTAACTATGGCTACACCTTC.

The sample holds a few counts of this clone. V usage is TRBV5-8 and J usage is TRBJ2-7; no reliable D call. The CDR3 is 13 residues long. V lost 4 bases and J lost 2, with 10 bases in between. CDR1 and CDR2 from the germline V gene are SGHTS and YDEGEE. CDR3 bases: TGTGCCAGCAGCCTAGACGGCACCTACGAGCAGTACTTC. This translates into CASSLDGTYEQYF.

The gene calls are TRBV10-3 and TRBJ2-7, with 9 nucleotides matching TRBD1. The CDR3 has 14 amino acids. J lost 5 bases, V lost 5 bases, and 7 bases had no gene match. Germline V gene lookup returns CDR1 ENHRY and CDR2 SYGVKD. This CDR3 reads CAISQNRGQDEQYF. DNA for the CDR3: TGTGCCATCAGTCAGAACAGGGGGCAGGACGAGCAGTACTTC.

This CDR3 reads CASSNGNKYNEQFF. As DNA, the CDR3 is TGTGCCAGCAGTAACGGGAATAAATACAATGAGCAGTTCTTC. The V gene is TRBV6-4, the J gene TRBJ2-7; TRBD2 might be the D (5 bases). The J call is in doubt because the DNA end fits TRBJ2-1 better. CDR3 length equals 14 residues. Germline V CDR1 and CDR2: MRHNA, SNTAGT.

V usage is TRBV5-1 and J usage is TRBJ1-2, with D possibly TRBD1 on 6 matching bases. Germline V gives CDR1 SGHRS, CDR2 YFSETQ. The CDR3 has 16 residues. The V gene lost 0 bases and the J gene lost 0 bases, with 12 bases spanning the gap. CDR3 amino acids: CASSLAGQSANYGYTF. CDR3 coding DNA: TGCGCCAGCAGCTTGGCCGGACAGAGTGCTAACTATGGCTACACCTTC.

The CDR3 reads CSASVGRGNQPQHF. The CDR3 nucleotides read TGCAGTGCTAGTGTTGGCAGGGGCAATCAGCCCCAGCATTTT. The rearrangement links TRBV20-1 to TRBJ1-5; weak D call: TRBD1 (5 bases). V gave up 3 bases and J gave up 2 bases, with 11 bases separating them. CDR1 and CDR2 (germline): DFQATT, SNEGSKA (reference sequence). CDR3 length: 14 residues.